Sequencing of this TCR beta chain was carried out in a study of early T cells in non-severe SARS-CoV-2 infection (dated by TCRdb to about 2021). About the investigation overall: Because TCR sequencing was done on bulk RNA from unsorted whole blood, the alpha and beta chains could not be paired. Summary of the overall study and its limitations: VDJdb matching was skewed toward anti-spike CD8 responses and likely underestimated virus-specific expansions, missing private and CD4 specificities.

The study was a case-control design nested within a healthcare worker cohort in London, UK, with weekly nasopharyngeal swab PCR tests and blood sampling. Healthcare workers were recruited between 23 and 31 March 2020, during the week of the UK lockdown, and were followed weekly for up to roughly 15 weeks. Library method: 5' RACE. Sequencer: NextSeq 500. To correct for sequencing error and PCR bias, the TCR library protocol tagged individual cDNA molecules with unique molecular identifiers. TCR alpha and beta chains were both sequenced, and the abundances of alpha and beta sequences in each sample were closely correlated with each other. From the authors' description of their analysis: Decombinator V4 was used to perform V gene, J gene and CDR3 annotation of TCR sequences. Expanded TCRs were defined as changing significantly between any two time points under a Poisson model with p below 0.0001. TCR abundances were normalised to the total number of TCRs sequenced per sample and were expressed as counts per million. MAIT TCRs were defined by TRAV1-2 paired with TRAJ12, TRAJ20 or TRAJ33, and iNKT TCRs by TRAV10 paired with TRAJ18. A search of VDJdb, accessed on 1 November 2021, was run for TCRs annotated to CMV, EBV and SARS-CoV-2, with TCRs annotated for multiple antigens excluded. The raw public reads went through TCRdb reprocessing: fastp at Q25, MiXCR clone calling, in-frame beta chains kept. Rows with one shared CDR3 protein collapse into an entry with the most common genes and DNA. Clone size and V and J calls follow TCRdb, not the original study. Present in this sample are 50,000 to 65,000 distinct CDR3 sequences, around 11% of which were seen just once. The ten largest account for about 2.8% of the sample.

The CDR3 numbers 12 residues from cysteine through phenylalanine. Only the CDR3 DNA stays, 36 bases, in frame from base 1. Trimming at the junction amounts to 6 bases on V and 5 bases on J, and the germline ends lie 8 bases apart. The germline V gene yields ENHRY for CDR1 and SYGVKD for CDR2. This clonotype was observed a few times. No antigen is known for it. One base away there is no much larger clone; base qualities are not given. Here the chain combines TRBV10-3 and TRBJ2-1, and possibly TRBD1, on 5 matching bases. This clonotype originated in an adult who was a healthcare worker with PCR-confirmed SARS-CoV-2 infection or an uninfected control (not recorded which). The starting material was whole blood, obtained at baseline. The CDR3 region reads CAISVGDNEQFF. The DNA sequence is as follows: TGTGCCATCAGCGTAGGGGACAATGAGCAGTTCTTC.